This T cell receptor (beta chain) was profiled in a study of cytomegalovirus exposure and HLA in healthy donors. Germline assignment: CDR1 LGHNA and CDR2 YNFKEQ. The V end was cut by 0 bases, the J end by 7 bases, with 6 bases between. The CDR3 is 13 amino acids. Only in-frame clones appear in the TCRdb table, and some are missing; sequencing was by immunoSEQ multiplex PCR. The sample lists 150,000 to 200,000 clones; more than 80% were seen once. V usage is TRBV4-2 and J usage is TRBJ2-2, with D uncertain. The sequence derives from a man aged 18 to 30 in good health and CMV-seropositive. The source material was PBMCs. CDR3 bases: TGTGCCAGCAGCCAAGATCTCTTCGGGGAGCTGTTTTTT. This sequence encodes CASSQDLFGELFF.